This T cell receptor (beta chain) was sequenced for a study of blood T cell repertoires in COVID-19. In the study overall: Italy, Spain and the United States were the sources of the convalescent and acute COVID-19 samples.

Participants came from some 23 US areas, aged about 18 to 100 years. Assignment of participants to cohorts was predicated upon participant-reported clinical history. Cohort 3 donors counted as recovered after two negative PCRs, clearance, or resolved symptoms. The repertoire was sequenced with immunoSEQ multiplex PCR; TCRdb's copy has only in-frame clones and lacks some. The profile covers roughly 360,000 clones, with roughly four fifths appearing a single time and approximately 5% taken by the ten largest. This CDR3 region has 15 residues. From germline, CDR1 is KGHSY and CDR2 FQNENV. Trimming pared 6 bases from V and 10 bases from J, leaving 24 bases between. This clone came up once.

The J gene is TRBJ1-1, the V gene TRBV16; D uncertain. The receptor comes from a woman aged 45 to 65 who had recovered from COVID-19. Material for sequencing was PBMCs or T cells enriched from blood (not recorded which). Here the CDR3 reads CASSEFSGLPEGAFF. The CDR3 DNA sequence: TGTGCCAGCAGTGAATTTTCCGGTCTTCCCGAGGGAGCTTTCTTT.